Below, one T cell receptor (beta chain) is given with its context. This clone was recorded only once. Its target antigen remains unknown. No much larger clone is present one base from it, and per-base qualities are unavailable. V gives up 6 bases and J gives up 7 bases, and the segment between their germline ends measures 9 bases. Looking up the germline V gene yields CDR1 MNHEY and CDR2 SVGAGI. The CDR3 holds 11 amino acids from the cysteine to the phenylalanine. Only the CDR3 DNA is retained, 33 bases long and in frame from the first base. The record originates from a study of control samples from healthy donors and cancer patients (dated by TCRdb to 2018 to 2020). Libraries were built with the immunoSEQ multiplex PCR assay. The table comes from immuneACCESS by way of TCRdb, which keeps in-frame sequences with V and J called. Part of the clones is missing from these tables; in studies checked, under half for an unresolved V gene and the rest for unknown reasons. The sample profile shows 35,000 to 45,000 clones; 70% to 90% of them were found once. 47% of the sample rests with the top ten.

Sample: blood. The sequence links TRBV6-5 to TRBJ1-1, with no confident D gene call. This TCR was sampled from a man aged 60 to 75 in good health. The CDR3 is CASSLEIEAFF. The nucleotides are TGTGCCAGCAGCCTAGAAATTGAAGCTTTCTTT.